The 13 T cell receptor beta chains below were found in one sample sequenced in a study of T cell changes during pregnancy in multiple sclerosis. The method was immunoSEQ multiplex PCR; TCRdb's version includes in-frame clones alone and lacks a portion of them. The table lists about 93,000 clones, roughly 91% of them singletons. The sample here was peripheral blood, taken after pregnancy. The receptors derive from a female donor in good health, enrolled as a control in a pregnancy study.

The chain links TRBV6-5 to TRBJ2-3; TRBD2 is a possible D gene (6 bases). CDR3 length: 13 residues. With 8 bases removed from V and 5 bases from J, the gap between germline ends came to 14 bases. Germline CDR1 MNHEY, CDR2 SVGAGI. The DNA of the CDR3 is TGTGCCAGCCGGCGGGGACGGCAAGATACGCAGTATTTT. It encodes CASRRGRQDTQYF.

CDR3 sequence: CATSSGGYYTF. The CDR3 coding sequence is TGTGCCACCAGCTCAGGGGGCTACTACACCTTC. This chain links TRBV15 with TRBJ1-2; 8 bases are a match to TRBD1. CDR1 LNHNV and CDR2 YYDKDF come from the germline V gene (reference sequence). CDR3 size: 11 residues. V shed 5 bases, J shed 10 bases, and the junction held 3 bases outside the gene matches.

The chain couples TRBV30 to TRBJ2-5, with 11 positions matching TRBD2. Looked up from germline, CDR1 is GTSNPN and CDR2 is SVGIG (reference sequence). This CDR3 region has 16 residues. V was clipped by 5 bases and J by 5 bases; unmatched bases: 13. As DNA, the CDR3 is TGTGCCTGGGGGGGTGCTCTAGCGGGGGGCAGGGAGACCCAGTACTTC. As protein: CAWGGALAGGRETQYF.

The rearrangement joins TRBV4-1 to TRBJ2-1; 10 nucleotides match TRBD1. The trim removed 1 base at V and 3 bases at J, leaving 3 bases unmatched. From germline, CDR1 is MGHRA and CDR2 YSYEKL. The CDR3 contains 16 residues. The CDR3 DNA is TGCGCCAGCAGCCAAGTCAGGACAGGGGGCTACAATGAGCAGTTCTTC. The encoded protein is CASSQVRTGGYNEQFF.

This chain connects TRBV15 to TRBJ1-2; D remains ambiguous. Per the germline V gene, CDR1 is LNHNV and CDR2 is YYDKDF (reference sequence). The CDR3 loop spans 14 amino acids. Trimming took off 0 bases at V and 4 bases at J, with 9 bases between the two ends. The CDR3 is CATSRDGRSYGYTF. In DNA form, the CDR3 reads TGTGCCACCAGCAGAGATGGCAGATCCTATGGCTACACCTTC.

J is TRBJ2-5 and V is TRBV14, with D possibly matching TRBD1 (6 bases). This CDR3 is built from 16 residues. V was trimmed by 4 bases and J by 0 bases, leaving 15 bases between them. Germline V gene sequence: CDR1 SGHDN, CDR2 FVKESK. The DNA of the CDR3 is TGTGCCAGCAGCCCCTTAGGGCAGGGGAACCAAGAGACCCAGTACTTC. Amino acids: CASSPLGQGNQETQYF.

The chain employs TRBV2 and TRBJ2-5, with TRBD1 identical over 7 bases. The J segment lost 0 bases and the V segment lost 4 bases, leaving 5 bases of the junction unmatched. CDR1 SNHLY and CDR2 FYNNEI come from the germline V gene. The CDR3 is 15 amino acids. CDR3 in amino acids: CASSVETGYQETQYF. The CDR3 region has the DNA TGTGCCAGCAGTGTCGAGACAGGGTACCAAGAGACCCAGTACTTC. Together with reference TRBV2 and TRBJ2-5, the CDR3 gives the full variable domain: EPEVTQTPSHQVTQMGQEVILRCVPISNHLYFYWYRQILGQKVEFLVSFYNNEISEKSEIFDDQFSVERPDGSNFTLKIRSTKLEDSAMYFCASSVETGYQETQYFGPGTRLLVL.

The chain combines TRBV10-3 with TRBJ2-3; TRBD2 matches at 11 bases. CDR3 size: 18 residues. Per germline, CDR1 ENHRY and CDR2 SYGVKD. With 2 bases clipped from V and 3 bases from J, the junction kept 10 bases outside the gene matches. Written as DNA, the CDR3 is TGTGCCATCAGTGAGCCAAGAGTAGCGGGGGGGGGTACAGATACGCAGTATTTT. Protein sequence: CAISEPRVAGGGTDTQYF.

The chain links TRBV9 to TRBJ2-7; 9 bases are shared with TRBD1. CDR1 is SGDLS, CDR2 YYNGEE, per germline. Losses at the gene ends were 0 bases for V and 2 bases for J; bases not matched to a gene: 3. This CDR3 spans 15 amino acids. The CDR3 DNA reads as TGTGCCAGCAGCGTAGGGCGGGACAGGGCCTACGAGCAGTACTTC. Protein: CASSVGRDRAYEQYF.

J is TRBJ1-6 and V is TRBV6-5, with a tentative D call TRBD1 (5 bases). Germline V CDR1 and CDR2: MNHEY, SVGAGI. This CDR3 region has 14 residues. V gave up 2 bases and J gave up 6 bases, with 8 bases separating them. CDR3 bases: TGTGCCAGCAGTTACGGGGCGTTTAATTCACCCCTCCACTTT. It specifies CASSYGAFNSPLHF.

This clone was picked up one time. The gene calls are TRBV13 and TRBJ1-2, with TRBD1 as a possible D gene (5 bases). The V and J ends lost 5 bases and 4 bases respectively, with 14 bases between them. Germline CDR1 PRHDT, CDR2 FYEKMQ (reference sequence). The CDR3 consists of 14 residues. The CDR3 bases are TGTGCCAGCAGCATTACAGGAATGGGCTATGGCTACACCTTC. Translated: CASSITGMGYGYTF. The full variable domain, completed using reference TRBV13 and TRBJ1-2, is AAGVIQSPRHLIKEKRETATLKCYPIPRHDTVYWYQQGPGQDPQFLISFYEKMQSDKGSIPDRFSAQQFSDYHSELNMSSLELGDSALYFCASSITGMGYGYTFGSGTRLTVV.

The rearrangement joins TRBV7-8 to TRBJ1-5, with TRBD1 as a possible D gene (6 bases). Germline lookup yields CDR1 SGHVS and CDR2 FQNEAQ. The CDR3 contains 16 residues. The V end lost 1 base, the J end lost 5 bases, and 15 bases lay between the germline ends. The CDR3 DNA reads TGTGCCAGCAGCTTAGGGTTTGCACAGGGCGATCAGCCCCAGCATTTT. This gives the protein CASSLGFAQGDQPQHF.

This sequence joins TRBV5-6 and TRBJ1-2; 7 bases are a match to TRBD1. V lost 0 bases, J lost 4 bases, and 3 bases stayed unmatched. CDR1 is SGHDT, CDR2 YYEEEE, per germline. CDR3 length equals 14 residues. The CDR3 spells CASSLDGDSYGYTF. The CDR3 bases are TGTGCCAGCAGCTTGGATGGGGACAGCTATGGCTACACCTTC.